This record covers a single T cell receptor (beta chain). Its antigen is not known. This specimen belongs to a study of cytomegalovirus exposure and HLA in healthy donors. The wider study: The platform used for the 120 validation repertoires matched that of the approximately 620 first-cohort repertoires, a later analysis reported.

The CDR3 totals 12 residues. The ends were cut back, 0 bases at V and 6 bases at J, with 6 bases in the middle. Germline V lookup: CDR1 PRHDT, CDR2 FYEKMQ (reference sequence). TCRdb's table, derived via immunoSEQ multiplex PCR, lists solely in-frame clones and lacks some. The sample comprises 120,000 or so clones, around 90% of which are singletons, and approximately 2% rests with the top ten. Whole-study findings and limits: Researchers catalogued about 150 TCR beta chains as cytomegalovirus-associated. Using the classifier, cytomegalovirus status was reportedly diagnosed with high specificity and sensitivity. Rare sequences made up most TCRs, while some public TCRs were found in many donors.

This clonotype was obtained from a woman aged 18-29 years in good health and CMV-seronegative. This chain connects TRBV13 to TRBJ2-7, with D unclear. The sample taken for sequencing was PBMCs. Here the CDR3 reads CASSLGLLEQYF. The CDR3 DNA follows: TGTGCCAGCAGCTTAGGCCTCCTCGAGCAGTACTTC.